The 8 T cell receptor beta chains below all came from one sample that was sequenced in a study of T cells after yellow fever vaccination. TCRdb used MiXCR to reprocess the 5' RACE reads, holding one entry per CDR3 protein. This sample yields nearly 70,000 distinct CDR3 sequences, of which under 8% are seen a single time; about 39% belongs to the top ten. Sample: CD8+ T cells sorted from PBMCs, taken roughly 46 days after the first yellow fever vaccination. The receptors derive from a man aged 18 to 30 who received the YFV17D yellow fever vaccine.

This chain uses TRBV5-1 with TRBJ2-1, with D hard to call. From germline, CDR1 is SGHRS and CDR2 YFSETQ. This CDR3 has 15 amino acids. V lost 2 bases, J lost 6 bases, and 15 bases lay in between. The chain's CDR3 is CASSFDPLGSNEQFF. CDR3 nucleotide sequence: TGCGCCAGCAGCTTTGACCCGCTTGGTTCCAATGAGCAGTTCTTC.

This clonotype was detected ten times or more. J is TRBJ2-3 and V is TRBV5-6; 9 nucleotides match TRBD2. Germline V lookup: CDR1 SGHDT, CDR2 YYEEEE. The ends lost 0 bases at V and 9 bases at J; junction bases unmatched: 8. There are 15 residues in the CDR3. CDR3 amino acids: CASSLERKRGATQYF. CDR3 bases: TGTGCCAGCAGCTTGGAGAGGAAGCGGGGGGCGACGCAGTATTTT. The variable domain in full, with the rest retrieved from reference TRBV5-6 and TRBJ2-3, is DAGVTQSPTHLIKTRGQQVTLRCSPKSGHDTVSWYQQALGQGPQFIFQYYEEEERQRGNFPDRFSGHQFPNYSSELNVNALLLGDSALYLCASSLERKRGATQYFGPGTRLTVL.

This clonotype was counted only a few times. The chain is built from TRBV19 and TRBJ2-3; possibly TRBD1 for D (5 bases). CDR1 LNHDA and CDR2 SQIVND come from the germline V gene (reference sequence). CDR3 size: 14 residues. Trimming cost V 7 bases and J 6 bases, with 17 bases left between them. This CDR3 is CASKAMGPWDTQYF. CDR3 nucleotides: TGTGCCAGTAAGGCGATGGGGCCCTGGGATACGCAGTATTTT.

This clonotype occurred many times. The rearrangement uses TRBV19 and TRBJ2-5; D is unresolved. There are 14 residues in the CDR3. V gave up 3 bases and J gave up 0 bases, with 8 bases separating them. Per germline, CDR1 LNHDA and CDR2 SQIVND (reference sequence). CDR3 amino acids: CASSMNPDQETQYF. CDR3 bases: TGTGCCAGTAGTATGAATCCAGACCAAGAGACCCAGTACTTC.

This clonotype has at least ten counts. The rearrangement links TRBV5-6 to TRBJ2-7; possible D gene TRBD2, 6 bases. Trimming left V 3 bases short and J 2 bases short, with 12 bases between. CDR3 length equals 14 residues. Germline V gene sequence: CDR1 SGHDT, CDR2 YYEEEE. CDR3 sequence: CASSYSGVPYEQYV. The DNA of the CDR3 is TGTGCCAGCAGCTACTCGGGAGTCCCCTACGAGCAGTACGTC.

In its sample, this clonotype was seen many times. This chain joins TRBV7-8 and TRBJ1-1; 7 nucleotides agree with TRBD1. Per germline, CDR1 SGHVS and CDR2 FQNEAQ. This CDR3 is 15 amino acids long. Trimming took 4 bases from V and 2 from J; bases not matched to a gene: 7. CDR3 sequence: CASSSRQGGNTEAFF. CDR3 nucleotide sequence: TGTGCCAGCAGCTCCCGACAGGGTGGCAACACTGAAGCTTTCTTT.

This chain links TRBV12-3 or TRBV12-4 with TRBJ1-2, with D perhaps matching TRBD1 (5 bases). Trimming removed 7 bases at V and 4 bases at J, with 16 bases between. The CDR3 has 14 amino acids. The CDR3 bases are TGTGCCAGCACCCCTGGGACGCTCCCCTATGGCTACACCTTC. This encodes CASTPGTLPYGYTF.

This clonotype was recorded at least ten times. The gene calls are TRBV4-1 and TRBJ1-1; the D is unclear. Germline V lookup: CDR1 MGHRA, CDR2 YSYEKL. Trimming shortened V by 1 base and J by 3 bases, and 9 bases separated the two germline ends. This CDR3 has 14 residues. The CDR3 sequence is CASSQGTDYTEAFF. In DNA form, the CDR3 reads TGCGCCAGCAGCCAAGGGACGGATTACACTGAAGCTTTCTTT.